The 2 T cell receptor beta chains below come from one sample, sequenced in a study of T cell responses to AZD1222 COVID-19 vaccine. Repertoires were generated with immunoSEQ multiplex PCR, while TCRdb's copy carries only in-frame clones and drops some. The sample yields 140,000 to 150,000 clones, roughly 92% seen once. This specimen was peripheral blood, taken on day 0 of AZD1222 vaccination. The receptors shown here come from an adult in good health.

The CDR3 region has the DNA TGTGCCAGCAGTTTGAGCAATGAGCAGTTCTTC. It codes for CASSLSNEQFF. The J gene is TRBJ2-1, the V gene TRBV27, with no clear D. This CDR3 has 11 amino acids. Deletions cut 3 bases from V and 6 bases from J, with 3 bases between. Per the germline V gene, CDR1 is MNHEY and CDR2 is SMNVEV (reference sequence).

This clone was counted a single time. V and J are TRBV5-1 and TRBJ2-2; D tentatively fits TRBD1 or TRBD2 (5 bases each). CDR1 SGHRS and CDR2 YFSETQ come from the germline V gene. The germline V and J ends were trimmed by 4 bases and 5 bases, with 12 bases remaining between them. This CDR3 is 14 amino acids long. CDR3 nucleotide sequence: TGCGCCAGCAGCCCAGAGGGGAGTACCGGGGAGCTGTTTTTT. Encoded protein: CASSPEGSTGELFF. Full variable domain (remainder filled in from reference TRBV5-1 and TRBJ2-2): KAGVTQTPRYLIKTRGQQVTLSCSPISGHRSVSWYQQTPGQGLQFLFEYFSETQRNKGNFPGRFSGRQFSNSRSEMNVSTLELGDSALYLCASSPEGSTGELFFGEGSRLTVL.